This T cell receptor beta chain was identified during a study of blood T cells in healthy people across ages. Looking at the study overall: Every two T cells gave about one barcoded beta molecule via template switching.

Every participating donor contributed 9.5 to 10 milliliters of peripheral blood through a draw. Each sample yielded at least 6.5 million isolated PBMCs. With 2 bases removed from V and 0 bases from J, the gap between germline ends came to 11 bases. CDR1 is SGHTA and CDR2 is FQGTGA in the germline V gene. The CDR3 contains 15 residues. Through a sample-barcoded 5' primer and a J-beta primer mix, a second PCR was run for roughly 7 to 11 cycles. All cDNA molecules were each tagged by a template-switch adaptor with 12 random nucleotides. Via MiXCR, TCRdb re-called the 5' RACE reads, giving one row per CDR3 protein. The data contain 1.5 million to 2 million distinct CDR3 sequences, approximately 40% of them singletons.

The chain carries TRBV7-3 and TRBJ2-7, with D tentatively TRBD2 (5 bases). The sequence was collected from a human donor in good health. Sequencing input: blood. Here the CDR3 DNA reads TGTGCCAGCAGCTTAGGGTCGGGGAGCTCCTACGAGCAGTACTTC. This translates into CASSLGSGSSYEQYF. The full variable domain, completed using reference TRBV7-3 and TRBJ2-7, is GAGVSQTPSNKVTEKGKYVELRCDPISGHTALYWYRQSLGQGPEFLIYFQGTGAADDSGLPNDRFFAVRPEGSVSTLKIQRTERGDSAVYLCASSLGSGSSYEQYFGPGTRLTVT.